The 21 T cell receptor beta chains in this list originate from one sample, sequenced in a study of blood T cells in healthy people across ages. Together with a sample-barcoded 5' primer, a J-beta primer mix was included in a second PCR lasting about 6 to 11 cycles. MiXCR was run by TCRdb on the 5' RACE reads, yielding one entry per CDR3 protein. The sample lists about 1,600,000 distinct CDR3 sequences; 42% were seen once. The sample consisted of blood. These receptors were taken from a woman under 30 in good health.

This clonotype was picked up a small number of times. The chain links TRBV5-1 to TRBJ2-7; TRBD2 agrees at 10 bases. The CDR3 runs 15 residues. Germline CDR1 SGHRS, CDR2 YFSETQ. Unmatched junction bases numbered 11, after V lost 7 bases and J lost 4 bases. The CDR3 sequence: CASRGELAGRYEQYF. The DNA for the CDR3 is TGCGCCAGCCGGGGCGAACTAGCGGGGAGATACGAGCAGTACTTC.

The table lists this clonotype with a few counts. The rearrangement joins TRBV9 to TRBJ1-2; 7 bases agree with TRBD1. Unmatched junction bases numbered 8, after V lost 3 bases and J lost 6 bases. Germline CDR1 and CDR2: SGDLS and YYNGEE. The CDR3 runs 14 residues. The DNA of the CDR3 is TGTGCCAGCAGCGCGAGACAGGGAGGGGATGGCTACACCTTC. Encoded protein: CASSARQGGDGYTF.

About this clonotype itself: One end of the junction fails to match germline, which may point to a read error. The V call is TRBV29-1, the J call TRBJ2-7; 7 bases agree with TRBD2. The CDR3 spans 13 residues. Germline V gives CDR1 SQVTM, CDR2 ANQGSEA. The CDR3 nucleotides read TGCAGCGCAACGACTAGCTCTTCCTACGTGCAGTACTTC. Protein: CSATTSSSYVQYF.

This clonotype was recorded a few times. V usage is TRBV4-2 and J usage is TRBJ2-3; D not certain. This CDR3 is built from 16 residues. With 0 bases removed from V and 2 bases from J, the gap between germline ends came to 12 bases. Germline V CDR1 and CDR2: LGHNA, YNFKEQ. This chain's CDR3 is CASSQEGWQTTDTQYF. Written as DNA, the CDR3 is TGTGCCAGCAGCCAAGAGGGGTGGCAGACCACAGATACGCAGTATTTT.

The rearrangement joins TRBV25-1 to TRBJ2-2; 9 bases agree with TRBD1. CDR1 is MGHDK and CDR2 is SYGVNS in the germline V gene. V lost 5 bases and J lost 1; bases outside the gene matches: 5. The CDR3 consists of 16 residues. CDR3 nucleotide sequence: TGTGCCAGCAGTCCCCGGGACAGGGAGAACACCGGGGAGCTGTTTTTT. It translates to CASSPRDRENTGELFF.

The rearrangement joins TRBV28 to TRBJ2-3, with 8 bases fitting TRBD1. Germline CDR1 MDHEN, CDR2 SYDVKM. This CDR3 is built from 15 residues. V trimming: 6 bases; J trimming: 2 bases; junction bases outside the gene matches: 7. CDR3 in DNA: TGTGCCAGCAGACCTCAGGGGGCCTTCACAGATACGCAGTATTTT. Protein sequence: CASRPQGAFTDTQYF.

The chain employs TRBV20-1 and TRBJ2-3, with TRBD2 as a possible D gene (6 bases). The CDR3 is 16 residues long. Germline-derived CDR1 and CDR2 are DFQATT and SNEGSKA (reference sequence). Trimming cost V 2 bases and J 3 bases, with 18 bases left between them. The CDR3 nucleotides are TGCAGTGCTAGACCCGGACTGGGGGGTGGTACAGATACGCAGTATTTT. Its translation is CSARPGLGGGTDTQYF.

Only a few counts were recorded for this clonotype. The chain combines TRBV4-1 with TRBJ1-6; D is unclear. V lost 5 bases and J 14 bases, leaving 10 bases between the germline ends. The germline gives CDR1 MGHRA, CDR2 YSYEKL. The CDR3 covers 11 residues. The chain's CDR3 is CASSYRGALHF. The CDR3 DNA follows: TGCGCCAGCAGCTATCGAGGTGCCCTCCACTTT.

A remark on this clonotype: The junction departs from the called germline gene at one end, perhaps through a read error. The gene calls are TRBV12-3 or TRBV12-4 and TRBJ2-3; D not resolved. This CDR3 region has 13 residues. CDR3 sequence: CASSLPGTDTRYF. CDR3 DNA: TGTGCCAGCAGTTTGCCAGGAACAGATACGCGGTATTTT.

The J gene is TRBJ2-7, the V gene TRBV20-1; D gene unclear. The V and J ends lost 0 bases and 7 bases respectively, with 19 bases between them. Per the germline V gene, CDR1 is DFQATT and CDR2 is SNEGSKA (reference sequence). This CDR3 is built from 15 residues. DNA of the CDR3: TGCAGTGCTAGAGAGAGTGGGTACGGAATGAGAGAGCAGTACTTC. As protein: CSARESGYGMREQYF.

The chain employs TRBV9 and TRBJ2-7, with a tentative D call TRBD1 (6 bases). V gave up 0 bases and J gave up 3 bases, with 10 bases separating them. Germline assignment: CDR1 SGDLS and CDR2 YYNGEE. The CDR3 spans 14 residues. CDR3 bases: TGTGCCAGCAGCGTAGCCGAACAGGGCTACGAGCAGTACTTC. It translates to CASSVAEQGYEQYF. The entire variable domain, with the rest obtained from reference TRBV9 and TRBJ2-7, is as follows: DSGVTQTPKHLITATGQRVTLRCSPRSGDLSVYWYQQSLDQGLQFLIQYYNGEERAKGNILERFSAQQFPDLHSELNLSSLELGDSALYFCASSVAEQGYEQYFGPGTRLTVT.

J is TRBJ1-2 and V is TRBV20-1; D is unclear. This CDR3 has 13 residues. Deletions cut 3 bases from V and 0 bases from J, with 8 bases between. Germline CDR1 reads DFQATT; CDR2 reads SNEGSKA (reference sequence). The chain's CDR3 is CSARPPTNYGYTF. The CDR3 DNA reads TGCAGTGCTAGGCCTCCAACTAACTATGGCTACACCTTC.

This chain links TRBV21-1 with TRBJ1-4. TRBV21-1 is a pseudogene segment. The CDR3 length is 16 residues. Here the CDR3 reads CASSNRPGGTNEKLFF. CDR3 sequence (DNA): TGTGCCAGCAGCAACCGGCCGGGGGGGACTAATGAAAAACTGTTTTTT.

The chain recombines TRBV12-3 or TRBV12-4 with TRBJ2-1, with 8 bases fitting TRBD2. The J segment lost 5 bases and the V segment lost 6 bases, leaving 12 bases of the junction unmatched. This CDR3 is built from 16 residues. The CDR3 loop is CASSPFAGGTDNEQFF. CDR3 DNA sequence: TGTGCCAGCAGCCCCTTCGCGGGGGGAACCGACAATGAGCAGTTCTTC.

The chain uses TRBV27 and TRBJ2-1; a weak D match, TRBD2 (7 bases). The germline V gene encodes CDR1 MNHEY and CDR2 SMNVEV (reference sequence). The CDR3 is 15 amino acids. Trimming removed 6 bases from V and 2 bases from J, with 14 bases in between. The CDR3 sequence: CASSLIGGPYNEQFF. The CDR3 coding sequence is TGTGCCAGCAGCTTGATCGGGGGGCCCTACAATGAGCAGTTCTTC.

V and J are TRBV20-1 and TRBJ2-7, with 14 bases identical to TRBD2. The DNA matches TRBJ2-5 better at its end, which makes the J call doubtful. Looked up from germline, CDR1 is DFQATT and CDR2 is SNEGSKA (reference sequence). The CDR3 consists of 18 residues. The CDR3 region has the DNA TGCAGTGCTAGAGATCCTAGACTAGCGGGGGGGCGTCGGGAGACCCAGTACTTC. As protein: CSARDPRLAGGRRETQYF.

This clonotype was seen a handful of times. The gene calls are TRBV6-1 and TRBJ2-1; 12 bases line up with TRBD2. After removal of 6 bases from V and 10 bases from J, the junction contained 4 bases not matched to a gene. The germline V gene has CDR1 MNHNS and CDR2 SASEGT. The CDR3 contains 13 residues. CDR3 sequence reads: CASRTSGSWEQFF. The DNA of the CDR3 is TGTGCCAGCAGGACTAGCGGGAGTTGGGAGCAGTTCTTC.

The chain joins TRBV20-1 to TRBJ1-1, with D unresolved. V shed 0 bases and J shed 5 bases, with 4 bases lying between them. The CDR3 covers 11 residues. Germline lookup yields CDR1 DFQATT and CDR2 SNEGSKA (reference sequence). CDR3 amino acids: CSARDHTEAFF. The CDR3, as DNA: TGCAGTGCTAGAGATCATACTGAAGCTTTCTTT.

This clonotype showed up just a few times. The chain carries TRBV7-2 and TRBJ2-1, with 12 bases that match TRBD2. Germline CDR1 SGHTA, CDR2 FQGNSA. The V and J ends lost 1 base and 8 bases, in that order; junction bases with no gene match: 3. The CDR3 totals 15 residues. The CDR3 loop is CASSLVLAGGDEQFF. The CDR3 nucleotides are TGTGCCAGCAGCTTAGTCCTAGCGGGGGGGGATGAGCAGTTCTTC.

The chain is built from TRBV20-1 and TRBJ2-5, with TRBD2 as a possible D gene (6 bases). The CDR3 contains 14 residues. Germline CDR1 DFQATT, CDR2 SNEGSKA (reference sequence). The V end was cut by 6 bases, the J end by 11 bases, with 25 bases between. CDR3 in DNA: TGCAGTGCAGGAAGGGACTCACCGAACAATGAGCAGTACTTC. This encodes CSAGRDSPNNEQYF.

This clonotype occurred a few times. The CDR3 loop is CASSLSSGGPYEQYF. CDR3 bases: TGTGCCAGCAGTTTATCTAGCGGGGGCCCCTACGAGCAGTACTTC. V is TRBV27 and J is TRBJ2-4, with TRBD2 identical over 9 bases. Judging by the DNA end, TRBJ2-7 fits better; the J call may be wrong. CDR3 length equals 15 residues. Germline assignment: CDR1 MNHEY and CDR2 SMNVEV (reference sequence).